This T cell receptor (beta chain) comes out of a study of blood T cell repertoires in COVID-19. Study-level information: Acute and convalescent COVID-19 samples came from the United States, Italy and Spain. From T cells, B-cell-depleted T cells, or PBMCs came the material, which was cDNA or gDNA.

Authors' data handling: Estimation of nucleated cell counts relied on the amplification of reference gene primers. The repertoire was sequenced with immunoSEQ multiplex PCR; TCRdb's copy has only in-frame clones and lacks some. V and J calls and clone size are as listed in that table; D and trimming were resolved from the DNA. The table lists about 120,000 clones, 87% of them singletons. Germline V gene data show CDR1 as MNHEY and CDR2 as SMNVEV (reference sequence). The CDR3 has 11 amino acids. V lost 4 bases to trimming and J lost 7 bases, with 8 bases between them. The TCR comes from a woman in her 70s with acute or convalescent COVID-19. Sequencing input: peripheral blood. This chain uses TRBV27 with TRBJ2-7, with D uncertain. This CDR3 is CASSWQKEQYF. In nucleotides, the CDR3 is TGTGCCAGCAGTTGGCAGAAAGAGCAGTACTTC.